The 26 T cell receptor beta chains listed next were all sequenced from one sample in a study of radiotherapy plus CTLA-4 blockade in lung cancer. Only in-frame clones appear in the TCRdb table, and some are missing; sequencing was by immunoSEQ multiplex PCR. The sample carries about 66,000 clones, about 80% recorded once. Specimen: peripheral blood, collected from a patient treated with radiotherapy plus ipilimumab. Source of these receptors: a human donor with non-small cell lung cancer who had a partial response to radiotherapy plus ipilimumab.

The rearrangement links TRBV28 to TRBJ2-7; 7 bases are a match to TRBD2. Germline V CDR1 and CDR2: MDHEN, SYDVKM. The CDR3 extends over 14 amino acids. The CDR3 sequence is CPTQVGRTSYEQYF. The CDR3 DNA is TGTCCTACCCAGGTCGGGAGGACCTCCTACGAGCAGTACTTC.

The CDR3 region has the DNA TGTGCCAGCTCAGGACGGGGCACTGAAGCTTTCTTT. Translation: CASSGRGTEAFF. The chain uses TRBV18 and TRBJ1-1; the D is unclear. Germline loops: CDR1 KGHSH, CDR2 LQKENI. The CDR3 contains 12 residues. The V end lost 5 bases, the J end lost 4 bases, and 8 bases lay between the germline ends.

The CDR3 loop reads CAGTGGSSGRPNTGELFF. The CDR3 DNA sequence: TGTGCCGGGACAGGGGGATCTAGCGGGAGACCGAACACCGGGGAGCTGTTTTTT. J is TRBJ2-2 and V is TRBV30, with a possible D match to TRBD1 (11 bases). V lost 8 bases and J 0 bases, leaving 25 bases between the germline ends. The CDR3 has 18 amino acids. Germline V gene lookup returns CDR1 GTSNPN and CDR2 SVGIG (reference sequence).

In its sample, this clone was seen a few times. The V call is TRBV29-1, the J call TRBJ2-1; 9 bases agree with TRBD2. Germline values: CDR1 SQVTM, CDR2 ANQGSEA. CDR3 length equals 15 residues. J gave up 7 bases and V 6 bases, and 13 bases lay outside the gene matches. CDR3 DNA sequence: TGCAGCGTAGAAACCGCGGGAGGGGATTCTAATGAGCAGTTCTTC. Translated: CSVETAGGDSNEQFF.

The chain couples TRBV30 to TRBJ1-1, with TRBD1 matching 11 bases. Germline trimming cut 1 base from V and 4 bases from J; bases unmatched to any gene: 5. The CDR3 totals 15 residues. Germline V gives CDR1 GTSNPN, CDR2 SVGIG (reference sequence). The CDR3 loop reads CAWSGDRGYGTEAFF. The CDR3 nucleotides are TGTGCCTGGAGTGGGGACAGGGGGTATGGCACTGAAGCTTTCTTT.

This chain uses TRBV6-1 with TRBJ1-5, with D perhaps matching TRBD1 (6 bases). Trimming pared 3 bases from V and 2 bases from J, leaving 8 bases between. CDR3 size: 14 residues. Germline V gene lookup returns CDR1 MNHNS and CDR2 SASEGT. The CDR3 DNA sequence: TGTGCCAGCAGTGATAACAGGGGCAATCAGCCCCAGCATTTT. This codes for CASSDNRGNQPQHF.

The V gene is TRBV28, the J gene TRBJ2-2; 7 nucleotides align to TRBD1. The CDR3 runs to 17 residues. Germline CDR1 is MDHEN and CDR2 is SYDVKM. V lost 5 bases to trimming and J lost 5 bases; unmatched junction nucleotides: 14. The CDR3 protein is CASSPSYRDSGTGELFF. The CDR3 DNA follows: TGTGCCAGCAGTCCTTCCTATCGGGACAGTGGGACCGGGGAGCTGTTTTTT.

In its sample, this clone was seen once. The gene calls are TRBV18 and TRBJ2-5; 8 bases are shared with TRBD1. Losses at the gene ends were 3 bases for V and 3 bases for J; bases not matched to a gene: 6. Germline values: CDR1 KGHSH, CDR2 LQKENI. This CDR3 contains 15 residues. The CDR3: CASSPGTGGEETQYF. The CDR3 region has the DNA TGTGCCAGCTCACCCGGGACAGGAGGCGAAGAGACCCAGTACTTC.

This clone is termed medium-sized. The chain joins TRBV2 to TRBJ1-5; the D is unclear. The CDR3 totals 13 residues. Trimming took off 4 bases at V and 2 bases at J, with 6 bases between the two ends. The germline V gene has CDR1 SNHLY and CDR2 FYNNEI. The CDR3 loop is CASSGLGNQPQHF. Here the CDR3 DNA reads TGTGCCAGCAGTGGGCTGGGCAATCAGCCCCAGCATTTT. The full variable domain, completed using reference TRBV2 and TRBJ1-5, is EPEVTQTPSHQVTQMGQEVILRCVPISNHLYFYWYRQILGQKVEFLVSFYNNEISEKSEIFDDQFSVERPDGSNFTLKIRSTKLEDSAMYFCASSGLGNQPQHFGDGTRLSIL.

This chain joins TRBV5-4 and TRBJ2-3; 8 bases map to TRBD2. CDR1 is SGHNT, CDR2 YYREEE, per germline (reference sequence). After removal of 4 bases from V and 5 bases from J, the junction contained 15 bases not matched to a gene. The CDR3 extends over 17 amino acids. CDR3 region: CASSLSGGLVYKDTQYF. Here the CDR3 DNA reads TGTGCCAGCAGCCTCAGCGGGGGACTAGTTTATAAAGATACGCAGTATTTT. The entire variable domain, with the rest obtained from reference TRBV5-4 and TRBJ2-3, is as follows: ETGVTQSPTHLIKTRGQQVTLRCSSQSGHNTVSWYQQALGQGPQFIFQYYREEENGRGNFPPRFSGLQFPNYSSELNVNALELDDSALYLCASSLSGGLVYKDTQYFGPGTRLTVL.

The V gene is TRBV10-1, the J gene TRBJ2-1; maybe TRBD1 (5 bases). V lost 0 bases and J 7 bases, leaving 10 bases between the germline ends. Germline CDR1 is WNHNN and CDR2 is SYGVQD (reference sequence). This CDR3 comprises 14 residues. The DNA for the CDR3 is TGCGCCAGCAGTGAGTCCCAGGGTTTTAATGAGCAGTTCTTC. Protein sequence: CASSESQGFNEQFF.

The gene calls are TRBV28 and TRBJ1-1; tentatively, D is TRBD1 (6 bases). V was pared by 5 bases and J by 1 base, with 14 bases between. The CDR3 contains 15 residues. Germline CDR1 is MDHEN and CDR2 is SYDVKM. CDR3 sequence: CASSPPGQRNTEAFF. DNA for the CDR3: TGTGCCAGCAGTCCTCCGGGACAACGGAACACTGAAGCTTTCTTT.

The rearrangement joins TRBV19 to TRBJ1-4, with D possibly matching TRBD1 (5 bases). The CDR3 sequence is 13 residues long. Trimming removed 3 bases from V and 8 bases from J, with 10 bases in between. CDR1 is LNHDA, CDR2 SQIVND, per germline (reference sequence). The chain's CDR3 is CASSMLGEEKLFF. For the CDR3, the DNA is TGTGCCAGTAGTATGCTAGGGGAAGAAAAACTGTTTTTT. Variable domain in full (rest from reference TRBV19 and TRBJ1-4): DGGITQSPKYLFRKEGQNVTLSCEQNLNHDAMYWYRQDPGQGLRLIYYSQIVNDFQKGDIAEGYSVSREKKESFPLTVTSAQKNPTAFYLCASSMLGEEKLFFGSGTQLSVL.

CDR3 nucleotide sequence: TGTGCCTGGAGTATACTCTACGAGCAGTACTTC. It is translated as CAWSILYEQYF. V gene TRBV30 combines with J gene TRBJ2-7; D is uncertain. Germline-derived CDR1 and CDR2 are GTSNPN and SVGIG (reference sequence). Between the trimmed V and J ends, which lost 2 bases and 3 bases, there was a span of 5 bases. This CDR3 is built from 11 residues. The full variable domain, rest sourced from reference TRBV30 and TRBJ2-7, is SQTIHQWPATLVQPVGSPLSLECTVEGTSNPNLYWYRQAAGRGLQLLFYSVGIGQISSEVPQNLSASRPQDRQFILSSKKLLLSDSGFYLCAWSILYEQYFGPGTRLTVT.

The V call is TRBV29-1, the J call TRBJ2-5, with a tentative D call TRBD2 (5 bases). The CDR3 totals 14 residues. V lost 5 bases and J 4 bases, leaving 17 bases between the germline ends. Germline V gene sequence: CDR1 SQVTM, CDR2 ANQGSEA. The CDR3 here is CSVPLLGDLETQYF. For the CDR3, the DNA is TGCAGCGTTCCCCTCCTCGGGGATCTAGAGACCCAGTACTTC.

The rearrangement uses TRBV11-2 and TRBJ2-1; maybe TRBD1 (6 bases). The CDR3 consists of 15 residues. Germline values: CDR1 SGHAT, CDR2 FQNNGV. V was trimmed by 5 bases and J by 6 bases, leaving 17 bases between them. CDR3 sequence: CASSPGSWGLNEQFF. The CDR3 DNA reads as TGTGCCAGCAGCCCGGGGAGTTGGGGGCTCAATGAGCAGTTCTTC.

The V call is TRBV28, the J call TRBJ2-1; D possibly corresponds to TRBD2 (5 bases). The germline gives CDR1 MDHEN, CDR2 SYDVKM. V gave up 6 bases and J gave up 5 bases, with 8 bases separating them. The CDR3 runs to 12 residues. CDR3 region: CASRERNNEQFF. In DNA, the CDR3 is TGTGCCAGCAGGGAGCGGAACAATGAGCAGTTCTTC.

V usage is TRBV5-1 and J usage is TRBJ2-7, with D hard to call. The CDR3 consists of 14 residues. Trimming took 4 bases from V and 1 from J, leaving 12 bases between them. In germline, CDR1 is SGHRS, CDR2 YFSETQ. CDR3 protein: CASSPPGRSYEQYF. The CDR3 coding sequence is TGCGCCAGCAGCCCCCCAGGCAGATCCTACGAGCAGTACTTC.

V is TRBV19 and J is TRBJ2-1; 13 bases are shared with TRBD2. Per the germline V gene, CDR1 is LNHDA and CDR2 is SQIVND (reference sequence). Trimming at V came to 8 bases and at J to 2 bases, leaving 15 bases not matched to a gene. The CDR3 covers 19 residues. CDR3 DNA sequence: TGTGCCAGTTGGGGACCCGGACTAGCGGGAGAGTTAACCTACAATGAGCAGTTCTTC. Its translation: CASWGPGLAGELTYNEQFF.

The V call is TRBV27, the J call TRBJ2-3, with TRBD2 as a possible D gene (5 bases). V was cut by 2 bases and J by 0 bases, with 12 bases left in between. Per germline, CDR1 MNHEY and CDR2 SMNVEV (reference sequence). This CDR3 comprises 16 residues. CDR3 amino acids: CASSLRSAASTDTQYF. The DNA of the CDR3 is TGTGCCAGCAGTTTACGTAGCGCAGCTAGCACAGATACGCAGTATTTT.

The chain combines TRBV28 with TRBJ2-1; 9 bases align to TRBD2. The CDR3 is made up of 18 amino acids. Germline lookup yields CDR1 MDHEN and CDR2 SYDVKM. J lost 0 bases, V lost 4 bases, and 10 bases had no gene match. Written as DNA, the CDR3 is TGTGCCAGCAGTTCCCAGGGGGGAGCGGGAGGCTCCTACAATGAGCAGTTCTTC. It is translated as CASSSQGGAGGSYNEQFF.

The chain combines TRBV7-8 with TRBJ1-2; TRBD1 is a possible D gene (5 bases). Germline V gene sequence: CDR1 SGHVS, CDR2 FQNEAQ. The length of the CDR3 is 14 residues. V was trimmed by 4 bases and J by 4 bases, leaving 13 bases between them. DNA for the CDR3: TGTGCCAGCAGCTCGGGGGGGGTTCTCTATGGCTACACCTTC. Protein product: CASSSGGVLYGYTF.

This sequence joins TRBV6-5 and TRBJ2-7; 8 bases line up with TRBD1. The junction had 16 bases not matched to a gene; V was cut back by 6 bases and J by 9 bases. CDR3 length: 15 amino acids. CDR1 and CDR2 from the germline V gene are MNHEY and SVGAGI. CDR3 region: CASRTGRGRRSVQYF. The DNA for the CDR3 is TGTGCCAGCAGGACTGGCAGGGGGCGCAGGTCAGTGCAGTACTTC.

The V and J genes are TRBV6-6 and TRBJ2-3; D not certain. Germline lookup yields CDR1 MNHNY and CDR2 SVGAGI (reference sequence). This CDR3 contains 13 residues. V was clipped by 2 bases and J by 6 bases, with 9 bases between them. The CDR3: CASSYQVQDTQYF. The CDR3 nucleotides are TGTGCCAGCAGTTACCAGGTTCAGGATACGCAGTATTTT.

CDR3 loop: CASSGARGYTEAFF. The CDR3 DNA is TGTGCCAGCAGTGGCGCGAGGGGGTACACTGAAGCTTTCTTT. The rearrangement uses TRBV6-1 and TRBJ1-1; a possible D gene is TRBD1 (6 bases). Germline V gene sequence: CDR1 MNHNS, CDR2 SASEGT. V shed 4 bases and J shed 3 bases, with 12 bases lying between them. The CDR3 sequence is 14 residues long.

This sequence joins TRBV5-1 and TRBJ2-3; D possibly corresponds to TRBD2 (5 bases). The CDR3 covers 14 residues. V was clipped by 4 bases and J by 6 bases, with 15 bases between them. CDR1 and CDR2 (germline): SGHRS, YFSETQ. This CDR3 reads CASSTRGPEDTQYF. The CDR3 DNA follows: TGCGCCAGCAGCACCCGAGGGCCGGAGGATACGCAGTATTTT.